The subject of this entry is one TCR beta chain. Its antigen is not identified. This sample was included in a study of T cells in Graves' hyperthyroidism and ophthalmopathy. The wider study: Peripheral blood was secured at the point of initial diagnosis, before any treatment. Study results and caveats: A model using 13 V-J features told ophthalmopathy apart from stable hyperthyroidism. The majority of expanded thyroid clonotypes above 0.001 also appeared in blood.

The blood sample was taken at first hyperthyroidism diagnosis, before any ophthalmopathy symptoms. The CDR3 regions of TCR beta were amplified from RNA transcripts. In the first-round RT-PCR of the TCR CDR3, the HTBI primer set was used. MiXCR, applied by TCRdb to the multiplex PCR reads, yields one record per CDR3 protein. The table lists under 350,000 distinct CDR3 sequences, less than 15% of them singletons. The receptor was isolated from a woman in her twenties or thirties with Graves' hyperthyroidism that later progressed to Graves' ophthalmopathy. Material: blood.

The CDR3 coding sequence is TGTGCCAGCATGGCTCGGCCGGGGGTGGCCACTGAAGCTTTCTTT. Translated, it gives CASMARPGVATEAFF. The chain joins TRBV2 to TRBJ1-1; possible D gene TRBD1, 5 bases. The germline V and J ends were trimmed by 7 bases and 4 bases, with 19 bases remaining between them. CDR1 is SNHLY and CDR2 is FYNNEI in the germline V gene. This CDR3 region has 15 residues.